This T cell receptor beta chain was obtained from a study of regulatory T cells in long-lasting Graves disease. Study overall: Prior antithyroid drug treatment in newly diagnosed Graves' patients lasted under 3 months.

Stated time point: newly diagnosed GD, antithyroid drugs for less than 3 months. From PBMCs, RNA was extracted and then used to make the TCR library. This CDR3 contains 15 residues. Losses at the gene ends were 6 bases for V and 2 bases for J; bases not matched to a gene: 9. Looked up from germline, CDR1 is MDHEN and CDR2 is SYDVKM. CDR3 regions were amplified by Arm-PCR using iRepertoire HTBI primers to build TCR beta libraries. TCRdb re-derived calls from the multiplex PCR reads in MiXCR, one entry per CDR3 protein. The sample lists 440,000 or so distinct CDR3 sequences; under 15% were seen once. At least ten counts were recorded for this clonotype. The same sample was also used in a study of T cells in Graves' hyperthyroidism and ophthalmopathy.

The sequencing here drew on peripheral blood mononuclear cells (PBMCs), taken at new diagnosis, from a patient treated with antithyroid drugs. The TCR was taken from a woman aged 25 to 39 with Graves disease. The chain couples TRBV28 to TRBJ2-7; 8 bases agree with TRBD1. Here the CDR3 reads CASRGGQGAAYEQYV. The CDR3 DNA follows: TGTGCCAGCAGGGGAGGACAGGGTGCAGCCTACGAGCAGTACGTC.